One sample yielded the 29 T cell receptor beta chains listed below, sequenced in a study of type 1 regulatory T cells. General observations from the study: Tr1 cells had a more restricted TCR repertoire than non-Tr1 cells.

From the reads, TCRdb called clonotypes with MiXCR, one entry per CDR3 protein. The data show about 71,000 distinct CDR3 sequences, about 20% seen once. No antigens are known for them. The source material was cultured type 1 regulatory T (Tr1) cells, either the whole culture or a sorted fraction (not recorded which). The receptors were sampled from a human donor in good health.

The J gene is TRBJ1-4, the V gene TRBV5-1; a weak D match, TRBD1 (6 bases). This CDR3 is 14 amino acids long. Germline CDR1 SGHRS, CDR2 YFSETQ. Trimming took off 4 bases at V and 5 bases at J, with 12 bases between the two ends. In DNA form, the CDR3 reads TGCGCCAGCAGCCGGGACATCGGAAATGAAAAACTGTTTTTT. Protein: CASSRDIGNEKLFF.

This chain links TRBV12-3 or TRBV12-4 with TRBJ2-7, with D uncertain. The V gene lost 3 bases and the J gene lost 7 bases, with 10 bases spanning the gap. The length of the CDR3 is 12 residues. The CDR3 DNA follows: TGTGCCAGCAGTTTTCTCACCGATGAGCAGTACTTC. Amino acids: CASSFLTDEQYF.

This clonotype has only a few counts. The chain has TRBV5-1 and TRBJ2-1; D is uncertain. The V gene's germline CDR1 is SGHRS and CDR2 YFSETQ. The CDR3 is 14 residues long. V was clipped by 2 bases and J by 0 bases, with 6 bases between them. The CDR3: CASSFKSSYNEQFF. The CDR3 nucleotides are TGCGCCAGCAGCTTCAAGAGCTCCTACAATGAGCAGTTCTTC.

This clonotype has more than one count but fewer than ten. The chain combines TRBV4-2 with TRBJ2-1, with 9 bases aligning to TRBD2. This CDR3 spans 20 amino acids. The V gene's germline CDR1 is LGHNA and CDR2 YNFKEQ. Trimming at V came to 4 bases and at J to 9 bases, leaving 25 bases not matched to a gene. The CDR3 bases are TGTGCCAGCAGCCGCCTAGGCATCGCTAGCGGGATGGCCTCAAACGGTGAGCAGTTCTTC. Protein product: CASSRLGIASGMASNGEQFF.

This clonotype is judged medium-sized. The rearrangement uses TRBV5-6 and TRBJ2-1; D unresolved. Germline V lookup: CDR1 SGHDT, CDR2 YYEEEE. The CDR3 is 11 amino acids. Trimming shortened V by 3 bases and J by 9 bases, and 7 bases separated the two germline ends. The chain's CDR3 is CASSSVGEQFF. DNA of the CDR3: TGTGCCAGCAGCTCAGTCGGTGAGCAGTTCTTC.

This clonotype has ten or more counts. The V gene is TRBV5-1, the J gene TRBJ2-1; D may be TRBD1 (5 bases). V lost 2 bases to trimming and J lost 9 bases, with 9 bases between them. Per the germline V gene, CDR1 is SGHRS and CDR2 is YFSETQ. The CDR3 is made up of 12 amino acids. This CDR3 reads CASSLRGGEQFF. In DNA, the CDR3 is TGCGCCAGCAGCTTAAGGGGCGGTGAGCAGTTCTTC.

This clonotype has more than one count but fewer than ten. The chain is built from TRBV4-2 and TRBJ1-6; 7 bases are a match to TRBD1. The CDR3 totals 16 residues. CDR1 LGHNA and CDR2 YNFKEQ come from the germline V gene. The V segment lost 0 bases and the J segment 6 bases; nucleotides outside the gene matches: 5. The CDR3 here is CASSQETGTANSPLHF. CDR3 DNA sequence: TGTGCCAGCAGCCAAGAAACCGGGACAGCTAATTCACCCCTCCACTTT.

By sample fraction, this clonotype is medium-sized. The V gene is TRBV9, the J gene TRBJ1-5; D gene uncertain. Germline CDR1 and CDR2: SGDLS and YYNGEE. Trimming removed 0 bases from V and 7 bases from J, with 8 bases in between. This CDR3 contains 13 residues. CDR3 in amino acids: CASSVGPHQPQHF. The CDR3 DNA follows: TGTGCCAGCAGCGTAGGCCCCCACCAGCCCCAGCATTTT.

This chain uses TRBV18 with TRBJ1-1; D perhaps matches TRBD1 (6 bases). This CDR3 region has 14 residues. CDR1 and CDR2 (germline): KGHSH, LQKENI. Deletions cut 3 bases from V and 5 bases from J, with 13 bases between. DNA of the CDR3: TGTGCCAGCTCACCCAACAGGGCAGGTACTGAAGCTTTCTTT. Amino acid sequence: CASSPNRAGTEAFF.

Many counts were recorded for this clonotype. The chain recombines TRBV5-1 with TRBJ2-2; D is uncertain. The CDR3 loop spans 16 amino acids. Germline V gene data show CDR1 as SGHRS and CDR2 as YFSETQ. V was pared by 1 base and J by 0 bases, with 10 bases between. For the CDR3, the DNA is TGCGCCAGCAGCTTGCGGACCCCTTCGAACACCGGGGAGCTGTTTTTT. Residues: CASSLRTPSNTGELFF.

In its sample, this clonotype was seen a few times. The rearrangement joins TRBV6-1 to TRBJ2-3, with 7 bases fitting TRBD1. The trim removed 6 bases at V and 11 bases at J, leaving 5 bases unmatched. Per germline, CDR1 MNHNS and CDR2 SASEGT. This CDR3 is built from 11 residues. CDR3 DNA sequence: TGTGCCAGCAGAACTACAGGGGTGCAGTATTTT. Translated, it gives CASRTTGVQYF.

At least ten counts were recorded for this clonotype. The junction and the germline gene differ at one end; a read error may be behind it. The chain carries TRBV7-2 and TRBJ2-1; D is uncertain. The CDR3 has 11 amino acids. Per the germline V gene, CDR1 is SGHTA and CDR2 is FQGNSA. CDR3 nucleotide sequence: TGTGCCAGCAGCTCCTACGATGAGCAGTTCTTC. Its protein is CASSSYDEQFF. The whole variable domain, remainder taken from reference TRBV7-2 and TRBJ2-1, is GAGVSQSPSNKVTEKGKDVELRCDPISGHTALYWYRQSLGQGLEFLIYFQGNSAPDKSGLPSDRFSAERTGGSVSTLTIQRTQQEDSAVYLCASSSYDEQFFGPGTRLTVL.

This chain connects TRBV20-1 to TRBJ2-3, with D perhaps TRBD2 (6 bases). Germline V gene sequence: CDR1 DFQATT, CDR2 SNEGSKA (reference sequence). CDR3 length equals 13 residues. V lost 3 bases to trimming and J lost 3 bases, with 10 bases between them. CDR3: CSARFRGTDTQYF. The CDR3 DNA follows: TGCAGTGCTAGGTTCCGGGGGACAGATACGCAGTATTTT.

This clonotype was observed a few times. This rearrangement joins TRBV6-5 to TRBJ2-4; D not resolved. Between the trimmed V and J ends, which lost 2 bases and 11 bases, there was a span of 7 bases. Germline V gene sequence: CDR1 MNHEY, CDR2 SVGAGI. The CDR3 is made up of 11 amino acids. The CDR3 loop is CASSYQSVQYF. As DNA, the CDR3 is TGTGCCAGCAGTTACCAGTCTGTTCAGTACTTC.

The CDR3 nucleotides read TGTGCCAGCAGTCCAACCGGGAGAGGCGAGCAGTACTTC. Protein sequence: CASSPTGRGEQYF. The gene calls are TRBV6-5 and TRBJ2-7; perhaps TRBD2 as D (6 bases). This CDR3 comprises 13 residues. V was trimmed by 5 bases and J by 6 bases, leaving 14 bases between them. Per the germline V gene, CDR1 is MNHEY and CDR2 is SVGAGI.

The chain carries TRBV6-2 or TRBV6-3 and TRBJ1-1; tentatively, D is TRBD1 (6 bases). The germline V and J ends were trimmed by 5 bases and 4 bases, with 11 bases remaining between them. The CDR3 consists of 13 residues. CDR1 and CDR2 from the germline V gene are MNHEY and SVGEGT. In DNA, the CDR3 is TGTGCCAGCAGTCGTCTGGGGGCCACTGAAGCTTTCTTT. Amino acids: CASSRLGATEAFF.

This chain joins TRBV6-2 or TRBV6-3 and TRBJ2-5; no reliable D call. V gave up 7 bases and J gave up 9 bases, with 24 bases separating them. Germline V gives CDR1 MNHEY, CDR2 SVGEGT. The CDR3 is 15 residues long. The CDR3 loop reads CASTLPSKRIVSQYF. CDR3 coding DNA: TGTGCCAGCACCCTCCCCTCCAAGAGAATTGTGTCCCAGTACTTC.

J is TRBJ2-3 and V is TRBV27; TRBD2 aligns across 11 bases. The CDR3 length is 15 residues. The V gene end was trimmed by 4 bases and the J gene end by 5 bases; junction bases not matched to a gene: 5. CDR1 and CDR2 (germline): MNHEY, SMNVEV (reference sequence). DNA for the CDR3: TGTGCCAGCAGTTGGGGACTAGCGGTAGGAGATACGCAGTATTTT. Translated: CASSWGLAVGDTQYF.

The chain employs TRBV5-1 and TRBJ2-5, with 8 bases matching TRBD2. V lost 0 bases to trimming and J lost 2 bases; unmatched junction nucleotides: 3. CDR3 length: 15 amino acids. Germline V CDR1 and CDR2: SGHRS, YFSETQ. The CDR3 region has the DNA TGCGCCAGCAGCTTGGCCGGGGGGGTACAAGAGACCCAGTACTTC. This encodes CASSLAGGVQETQYF. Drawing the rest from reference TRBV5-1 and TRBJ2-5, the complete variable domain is KAGVTQTPRYLIKTRGQQVTLSCSPISGHRSVSWYQQTPGQGLQFLFEYFSETQRNKGNFPGRFSGRQFSNSRSEMNVSTLELGDSALYLCASSLAGGVQETQYFGPGTRLLVL.

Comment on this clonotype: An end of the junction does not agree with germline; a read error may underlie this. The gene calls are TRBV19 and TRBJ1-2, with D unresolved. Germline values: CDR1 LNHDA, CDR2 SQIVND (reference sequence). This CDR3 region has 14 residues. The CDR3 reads CASSPPVADYGYAF. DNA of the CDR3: TGTGCCAGTAGTCCCCCCGTGGCTGACTATGGCTACGCCTTC.

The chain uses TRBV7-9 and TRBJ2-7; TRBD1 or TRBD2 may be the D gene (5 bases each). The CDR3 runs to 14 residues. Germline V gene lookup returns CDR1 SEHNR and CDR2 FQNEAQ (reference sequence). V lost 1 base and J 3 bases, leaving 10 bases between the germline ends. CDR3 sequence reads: CASSLEGTYYEQYF. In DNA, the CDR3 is TGTGCCAGCAGCTTAGAGGGGACGTACTACGAGCAGTACTTC.

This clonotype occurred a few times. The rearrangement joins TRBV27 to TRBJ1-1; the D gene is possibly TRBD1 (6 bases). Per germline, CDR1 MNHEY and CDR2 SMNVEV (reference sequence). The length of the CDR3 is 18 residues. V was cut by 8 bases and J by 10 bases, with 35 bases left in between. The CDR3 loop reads CASSTGPTQGSLTRGAFF. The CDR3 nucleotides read TGTGCCAGCTCAACGGGCCCCACACAGGGTTCCCTCACGCGCGGAGCTTTCTTT.

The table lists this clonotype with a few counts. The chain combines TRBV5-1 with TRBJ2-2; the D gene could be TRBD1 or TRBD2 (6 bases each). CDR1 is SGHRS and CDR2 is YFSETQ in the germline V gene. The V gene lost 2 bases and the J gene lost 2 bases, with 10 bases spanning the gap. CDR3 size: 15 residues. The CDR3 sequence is CASSFGGGNTGELFF. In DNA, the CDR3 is TGCGCCAGCAGCTTCGGAGGGGGTAACACCGGGGAGCTGTTTTTT. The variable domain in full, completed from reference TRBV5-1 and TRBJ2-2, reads KAGVTQTPRYLIKTRGQQVTLSCSPISGHRSVSWYQQTPGQGLQFLFEYFSETQRNKGNFPGRFSGRQFSNSRSEMNVSTLELGDSALYLCASSFGGGNTGELFFGEGSRLTVL.

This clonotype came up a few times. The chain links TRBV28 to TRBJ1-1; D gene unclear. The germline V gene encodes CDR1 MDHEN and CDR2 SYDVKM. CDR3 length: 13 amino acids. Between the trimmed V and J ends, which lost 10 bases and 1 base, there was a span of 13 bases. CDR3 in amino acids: CATLDTANTEAFF. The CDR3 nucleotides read TGTGCCACCCTCGATACGGCGAACACTGAAGCTTTCTTT.

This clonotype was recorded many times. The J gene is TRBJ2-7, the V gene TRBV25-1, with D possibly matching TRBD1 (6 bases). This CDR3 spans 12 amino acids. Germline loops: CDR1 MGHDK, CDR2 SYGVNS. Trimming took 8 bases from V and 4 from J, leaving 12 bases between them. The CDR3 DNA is TGTGCCAGCCGAGGCGACAGGTACGAGCAGTACTTC. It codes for CASRGDRYEQYF.

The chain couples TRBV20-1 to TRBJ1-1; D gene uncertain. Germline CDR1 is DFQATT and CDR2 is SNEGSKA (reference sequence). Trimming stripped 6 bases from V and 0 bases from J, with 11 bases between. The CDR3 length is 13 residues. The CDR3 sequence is CSAPGWMNTEAFF. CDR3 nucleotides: TGCAGTGCGCCCGGGTGGATGAACACTGAAGCTTTCTTT.

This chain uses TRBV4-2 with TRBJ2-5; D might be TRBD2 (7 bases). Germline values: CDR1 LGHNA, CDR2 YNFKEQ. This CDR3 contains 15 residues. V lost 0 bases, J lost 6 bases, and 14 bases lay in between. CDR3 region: CASSQDGGARQTQYF. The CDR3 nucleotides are TGTGCCAGCAGCCAAGATGGGGGGGCAAGGCAGACCCAGTACTTC.

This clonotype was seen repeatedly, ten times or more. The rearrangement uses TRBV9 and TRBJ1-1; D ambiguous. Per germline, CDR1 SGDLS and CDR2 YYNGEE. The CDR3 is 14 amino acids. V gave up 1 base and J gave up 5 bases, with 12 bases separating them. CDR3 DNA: TGTGCCAGCAGCGTAATGGGAGTGGGAACTGAAGCTTTCTTT. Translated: CASSVMGVGTEAFF. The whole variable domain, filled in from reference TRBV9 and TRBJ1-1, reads DSGVTQTPKHLITATGQRVTLRCSPRSGDLSVYWYQQSLDQGLQFLIQYYNGEERAKGNILERFSAQQFPDLHSELNLSSLELGDSALYFCASSVMGVGTEAFFGQGTRLTVV.

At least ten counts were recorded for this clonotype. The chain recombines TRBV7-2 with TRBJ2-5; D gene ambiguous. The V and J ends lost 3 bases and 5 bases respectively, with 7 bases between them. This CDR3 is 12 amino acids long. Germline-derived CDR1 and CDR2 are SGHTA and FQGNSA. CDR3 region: CASSLSWETQYF. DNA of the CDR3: TGTGCCAGCAGCTTGTCGTGGGAGACCCAGTACTTC.